This T cell receptor beta chain was captured by sequencing in a study of T cells in tumors after PD-1 blockade (dated by TCRdb to about 2019). Regarding the research as a whole: Patients were excluded if they had prior checkpoint blockade, use of systemic immunosuppressants, or recent radiotherapy or other anti-cancer therapy within 4 weeks. Patients received pembrolizumab 200 mg every 3 weeks or cemiplimab 350 mg every 2 weeks. While on anti-PD-1 treatment, some of the patients also continued taking daily vismodegib 150 mg. Peripheral blood samples averaged about 110,000 TCR templates (range roughly 24,000-280,000) and roughly 40,000 unique clonotypes. The study performed paired single-cell RNA and TCR sequencing on site-matched tumors from BCC or SCC patients before and after anti-PD-1 therapy. To compare blood and tumor clonotypes, bulk TCR sequencing was performed on some 10 peripheral blood samples from about five patients. Clinical response was assessed using RECIST version 1.1. Results the study describes overall, beyond this receptor: Roughly 40% of TCR clonotypes from the tumor were detected in blood, and certain novel exhausted tumor clones were present in blood collected before treatment, which suggests recruitment from the periphery. The source of novel T cell clones was not identified and could include lymphoid organs or rare unexpanded clones within the tumor or its periphery.

The sample's time point label is to be understood as: before anti-PD-1 therapy. For bulk TCRbeta sequencing, genomic DNA was extracted from tumor biopsies or peripheral blood, and input amounts ranged from roughly 600 ng to 6,500 ng. Every patient was a poor candidate for surgical resection and had histologically proven advanced or metastatic basal or squamous cell carcinoma. Of the 11 patients making up the basal cell carcinoma cohort, several underwent bulk tumor TCR sequencing. Germline trimming amounts to 0 bases on V and 6 bases on J, with 6 as the count of junction bases outside the gene matches. Taken from cysteine to phenylalanine, the CDR3 has 15 residues. Left in the record is the CDR3 DNA by itself, 45 bases read in frame from the first base. The germline V gene (reference sequence) gives CDR1 as GTSNPN and CDR2 as SVGIG. Remarks on this clone: What antigen it recognizes has not been identified. Within one base of it there is no much larger clone, and no base qualities were kept.

Deep TCRbeta sequencing was performed with the immunoSEQ platform. Per the original workflow: Only productive rearrangements were exported from the immunoSEQ Analyzer for further analysis. T cell phenotypes were assigned to bulk TCRbeta clonotypes by matching the clonotypes to single-cell RNA+TCR-seq clones with the same TCRbeta sequence. Clone enrichment in tumor was calculated as tumor frequency divided by PBMC frequency from bulk TCR sequencing. GLIPH was used to group TCRs into specificity groups, clusters of distinct TCRs likely recognizing common antigens via shared CDR3 motifs. The source is immuneACCESS, and TCRdb retained only in-frame sequences with V and J called. Part of the clones is not carried over; for the studies checked, unresolved V genes explain less than half of this, and the remainder is unexplained. That table is the source of V, J and clone size, and D and trimming were worked out from the DNA. For this sample the table gives fewer than 55,000 clones, of which roughly 80% were detected only once. The ten largest clones capture 4% to 5% of the sample.

This receptor chain uses TRBV30 and TRBJ1-5; the junction holds 9 bases that match TRBD1. The receptor was derived from a human donor with basal cell carcinoma. The specimen was PBMCs, collected before anti-PD-1 treatment. The CDR3 sequence is CAWSVNTGGTQPQHF. The DNA sequence is TGTGCCTGGAGTGTAAATACAGGGGGCACTCAGCCCCAGCATTTT.